Presented here are 17 T cell receptor beta chains from one specimen sequenced in a study of T cells in localized non-small cell lung cancer. The data were produced by immunoSEQ multiplex PCR, yet TCRdb's version contains in-frame clones alone and is incomplete. The data hold tens of thousands of clones, with roughly 77% observed a single time. Sequences were derived from PBMCs, sampled before any cancer treatment. These TCRs come from a woman aged 40-69 years with stage II squamous cell lung carcinoma.

The chain employs TRBV6-1 and TRBJ2-5, with TRBD1 matching over 7 bases. The CDR3 spans 14 residues. J was trimmed by 2 bases and V by 6 bases; bases with no gene match: 6. CDR1 and CDR2 (germline): MNHNS, SASEGT. Written as DNA, the CDR3 is TGTGCCAGCAGATATCGACAGGGTCAAGAGACCCAGTACTTC. Its protein product is CASRYRQGQETQYF.

This sequence joins TRBV27 and TRBJ2-6; D call uncertain. The CDR3 runs to 20 residues. The V and J ends lost 3 bases and 1 base respectively, with 22 bases between them. CDR1 is MNHEY, CDR2 SMNVEV, per germline (reference sequence). The CDR3, as DNA: TGTGCCAGCAGTTTTTATGGTTTAATGGCCACGAGGTCTGGGGCCAACGTCCTGACTTTC. Its translation is CASSFYGLMATRSGANVLTF.

V and J are TRBV5-6 and TRBJ1-2; perhaps TRBD1 as D (6 bases). The CDR3 contains 16 residues. The V end was cut by 6 bases, the J end by 5 bases, with 23 bases between. Germline CDR1 and CDR2: SGHDT and YYEEEE. The CDR3 here is CASTLRGQQGRYGYTF. The CDR3 region has the DNA TGTGCCAGCACCCTTCGAGGGCAACAGGGACGGTATGGCTACACCTTC.

In its sample, this clone was seen a few times. V gene TRBV28 combines with J gene TRBJ2-1; TRBD2 matches 11 bases. The CDR3 runs 16 residues. The germline V gene has CDR1 MDHEN and CDR2 SYDVKM. V dropped 4 bases and J dropped 4; count of bases not matched to a gene: 6. The chain's CDR3 is CASSSPTSGGYNEQFF. CDR3 bases: TGTGCCAGCAGTTCCCCCACTAGCGGGGGATACAATGAGCAGTTCTTC.

J is TRBJ1-4 and V is TRBV7-8; the D is unclear. Trimming pared 5 bases from V and 5 bases from J, leaving 12 bases between. Per the germline V gene, CDR1 is SGHVS and CDR2 is FQNEAQ. The CDR3 length is 14 residues. CDR3 sequence (DNA): TGTGCCAGCAGCACCAACTCGGGCAATGAAAAACTGTTTTTT. Protein sequence: CASSTNSGNEKLFF.

The CDR3 sequence is CASSRTSSGNTEAFF. The CDR3 DNA reads as TGTGCCAGCAGTAGGACGAGTTCGGGGAACACTGAAGCTTTCTTT. The V gene is TRBV28, the J gene TRBJ1-1, with D unclear. V was clipped by 5 bases and J by 1 base, with 14 bases between them. This CDR3 has 15 amino acids. Germline V lookup: CDR1 MDHEN, CDR2 SYDVKM. The whole variable domain, remainder taken from reference TRBV28 and TRBJ1-1, is DVKVTQSSRYLVKRTGEKVFLECVQDMDHENMFWYRQDPGLGLRLIYFSYDVKMKEKGDIPEGYSVSREKKERFSLILESASTNQTSMYLCASSRTSSGNTEAFFGQGTRLTVV.

The chain combines TRBV6-1 with TRBJ2-7, with 10 positions matching TRBD1. Germline CDR1 reads MNHNS; CDR2 reads SASEGT. This CDR3 spans 14 amino acids. V shed 8 bases, J shed 5 bases, and the junction held 9 bases outside the gene matches. CDR3 coding DNA: TGTGCCAGCGCCCGGGGGACAGGGGCCGACGAGCAGTACGTC. It translates to CASARGTGADEQYV.

The chain joins TRBV5-4 to TRBJ2-7; TRBD1 agrees at 7 bases. V shed 0 bases and J 7 bases; nucleotides not matched to a gene: 13. Germline values: CDR1 SGHNT, CDR2 YYREEE (reference sequence). The CDR3 length is 16 residues. The CDR3 spells CASSLGGQKSRQEQYF. The DNA of the CDR3 is TGTGCCAGCAGCTTGGGGGGACAGAAATCCCGTCAAGAGCAGTACTTC.

This clone is a singleton in its sample. This rearrangement joins TRBV7-2 to TRBJ2-3; maybe TRBD2 (6 bases). CDR3 length: 14 residues. Trimming removed 3 bases from V and 2 bases from J, with 9 bases in between. The germline V gene has CDR1 SGHTA and CDR2 FQGNSA. CDR3 coding DNA: TGTGCCAGCAGCTTCGGACTAATCACAGATACGCAGTATTTT. Translated, it gives CASSFGLITDTQYF.

V usage is TRBV20-1 and J usage is TRBJ1-2; D perhaps matches TRBD1 (5 bases). The CDR3 contains 11 residues. Looked up from germline, CDR1 is DFQATT and CDR2 is SNEGSKA (reference sequence). CDR3 DNA: TGCAGAGTTGGGGGAGGCTATGGCTACACCTTC. It yields the protein CRVGGGYGYTF.

DNA of the CDR3: TGTGCCAGCAGTGAAGGGGAAAAACTGTTTTTT. This gives the protein CASSEGEKLFF. The V and J genes are TRBV2 and TRBJ1-4, with D unresolved. The germline gives CDR1 SNHLY, CDR2 FYNNEI. This CDR3 is 11 amino acids long. Trimming left V 1 base short and J 8 bases short, with 2 bases between.

The V and J genes are TRBV6-5 and TRBJ2-7, with 13 bases lining up with TRBD2. This CDR3 is 14 amino acids long. J gave up 3 bases and V 6 bases, and 2 bases lay outside the gene matches. The V gene's germline CDR1 is MNHEY and CDR2 SVGAGI. CDR3 in amino acids: CASSRTSGSYEQYF. In nucleotides, the CDR3 is TGTGCCAGCAGCAGGACTAGCGGGAGCTACGAGCAGTACTTC.

On this clone itself: A junction end diverges from the germline sequence, so it may reflect a read error. This sequence joins TRBV7-7 and TRBJ2-2, with D uncertain. Per germline, CDR1 SSHAT and CDR2 FNYEAQ (reference sequence). The CDR3 spans 14 residues. CDR3 in amino acids: CASSLDTDTGELFF. The CDR3 DNA sequence: TGTGCTAGCAGCTTAGACACGGATACCGGGGAGCTGTTTTTT.

The count of this clone is one. The chain joins TRBV7-9 to TRBJ1-5; maybe TRBD1 (5 bases). This CDR3 contains 18 residues. V was shortened by 5 bases and J by 0 bases, with 20 bases between the two germline ends. From germline, CDR1 is SEHNR and CDR2 FQNEAQ (reference sequence). Here the CDR3 DNA reads TGTGCCAGCAGCGACAGAAGGTGGGAAGGGGATAGCAATCAGCCCCAGCATTTT. Its protein is CASSDRRWEGDSNQPQHF.

The chain combines TRBV2 with TRBJ2-2; D might be TRBD2 (6 bases). CDR3 length: 15 amino acids. Per germline, CDR1 SNHLY and CDR2 FYNNEI. V was clipped by 6 bases and J by 1 base, with 12 bases between them. The CDR3 DNA reads TGTGCCAGCAGGAGAGGTAGCGGGAACACCGGGGAGCTGTTTTTT. This sequence encodes CASRRGSGNTGELFF.

This chain links TRBV6-6 with TRBJ2-5, with 14 nucleotides matching TRBD2. V gave up 5 bases and J gave up 5 bases; unmatched junction bases: 7. CDR3 length equals 16 residues. Looked up from germline, CDR1 is MNHNY and CDR2 is SVGAGI (reference sequence). CDR3 region: CASSPRLAGGLETQYF. CDR3 nucleotides: TGTGCCAGCAGTCCGCGACTAGCGGGAGGGCTGGAGACCCAGTACTTC.

V gene TRBV27 combines with J gene TRBJ2-2; 10 nucleotides match TRBD1. With 6 bases clipped from V and 4 bases from J, the junction kept 8 bases outside the gene matches. CDR3 length equals 16 residues. Germline CDR1 is MNHEY and CDR2 is SMNVEV (reference sequence). The CDR3 DNA follows: TGTGCCAGCAGGCGGGGGACAGGGGCACCCACCGGGGAGCTGTTTTTT. Translated, it gives CASRRGTGAPTGELFF.